The 28 T cell receptor beta chains listed next were all sequenced from one sample in a study of blood T cell repertoires in COVID-19. Data came from immunoSEQ multiplex PCR; TCRdb stores just in-frame clones and leaves some out. The sample contains some 350,000 clones, around nine tenths of which appear only once. The specimen sequenced was peripheral blood. These receptors were collected from a woman aged 70 to 79 with COVID-19, enrolled during active disease.

The V gene is TRBV7-3, the J gene TRBJ2-1; 11 bases align to TRBD2. V lost 5 bases to trimming and J lost 2 bases; unmatched junction nucleotides: 5. The germline V gene has CDR1 SGHTA and CDR2 FQGTGA. The CDR3 length is 16 residues. The CDR3 DNA reads as TGTGCCAGCAGCCCGGGACTAGCGGAGACCTACAATGAGCAGTTCTTC. It specifies CASSPGLAETYNEQFF. Looking up the rest from reference TRBV7-3 and TRBJ2-1 gives the full variable domain: GAGVSQTPSNKVTEKGKYVELRCDPISGHTALYWYRQSLGQGPEFLIYFQGTGAADDSGLPNDRFFAVRPEGSVSTLKIQRTERGDSAVYLCASSPGLAETYNEQFFGPGTRLTVL.

The genes are TRBV27 and TRBJ2-7; unclear D gene. This CDR3 comprises 12 residues. The ends were cut back, 8 bases at V and 7 bases at J, with 15 bases in the middle. The germline V gene encodes CDR1 MNHEY and CDR2 SMNVEV (reference sequence). CDR3 sequence (DNA): TGTGCCAGCGGCCCGCGAGGTATGGAGCAGTACTTC. Translating it yields CASGPRGMEQYF.

The CDR3 DNA is TGCGCCAGCAGTCCATCCCTCGGACAGCCCGGCACAGATACGCAGTATTTT. Its translation is CASSPSLGQPGTDTQYF. The chain recombines TRBV5-1 with TRBJ2-3; possible D gene TRBD1, 6 bases. The germline V and J ends were trimmed by 5 bases and 1 base, with 20 bases remaining between them. CDR1 is SGHRS and CDR2 is YFSETQ in the germline V gene. The CDR3 has 17 amino acids.

This chain joins TRBV2 and TRBJ2-2; maybe TRBD2 (6 bases). V dropped 8 bases and J dropped 1 base, with 8 bases sitting between them. CDR1 is SNHLY and CDR2 is FYNNEI in the germline V gene. CDR3 length equals 13 residues. The CDR3 here is CASLGGNTGELFF. CDR3 nucleotides: TGTGCCAGCCTGGGGGGGAACACCGGGGAGCTGTTTTTT.

The chain joins TRBV5-1 to TRBJ2-3, with D possibly matching TRBD1 (5 bases). Looked up from germline, CDR1 is SGHRS and CDR2 is YFSETQ. The CDR3 runs to 15 residues. Trimming took 3 bases from V and 4 from J, leaving 15 bases between them. This chain's CDR3 is CASSSPTGRADTQYF. Written as DNA, the CDR3 is TGCGCCAGCAGCTCCCCGACGGGCAGGGCAGATACGCAGTATTTT.

V is TRBV6-6 and J is TRBJ2-3; TRBD1 matches 9 bases. This CDR3 comprises 15 residues. Germline CDR1 MNHNY, CDR2 SVGAGI (reference sequence). The V and J ends lost 3 bases and 3 bases, in that order; junction bases with no gene match: 4. The CDR3 is CASSYDDRGTDTQYF. The CDR3 DNA follows: TGTGCCAGCAGTTATGACGACAGGGGGACAGATACGCAGTATTTT.

With regard to this clone: Sequence at one end of the junction differs from germline and may be a read error. This chain joins TRBV4-2 and TRBJ1-2, with a possible D match to TRBD1 (5 bases). CDR1 is LGHNA and CDR2 is YNFKEQ in the germline V gene. The CDR3 totals 17 residues. The CDR3 region is CASNQHMSTVNNYGYTF. The CDR3 nucleotides are TGTGCCAGCAACCAACATATGTCGACAGTGAACAACTATGGCTACACCTTC.

This clone was picked up a small number of times. This rearrangement joins TRBV30 to TRBJ1-1; a possible D gene is TRBD1 (5 bases). The CDR3 has 14 amino acids. V lost 4 bases and J 3 bases, leaving 15 bases between the germline ends. Per the germline V gene, CDR1 is GTSNPN and CDR2 is SVGIG (reference sequence). The CDR3 region is CAWNRLNLDTEAFF. The CDR3 nucleotides read TGTGCCTGGAACAGGCTAAACTTGGACACTGAAGCTTTCTTT.

In this sample, this clone turned up a few times. The V gene is TRBV3-1 (or the pseudogene TRBV3-2), the J gene TRBJ1-1; D possibly corresponds to TRBD1 (5 bases). The CDR3 is 14 residues long. Germline values: CDR1 LGHDT, CDR2 YNNKEL (reference sequence). Trimming removed 2 bases from V and 1 base from J, with 8 bases in between. This CDR3 is CASSQSGQNTEAFF. CDR3 nucleotide sequence: TGTGCCAGCAGCCAATCAGGGCAGAACACTGAAGCTTTCTTT.

The rearrangement joins TRBV19 to TRBJ1-5; 7 bases fit TRBD1. This CDR3 spans 13 amino acids. Germline CDR1 LNHDA, CDR2 SQIVND (reference sequence). With 7 bases clipped from V and 2 bases from J, the junction kept 2 bases outside the gene matches. The DNA for the CDR3 is TGTGCCAGTATAGGGACAGGCAATCAGCCCCAGCATTTT. Translation: CASIGTGNQPQHF.

The J gene is TRBJ2-3, the V gene TRBV5-4; TRBD1 matches at 9 bases. CDR1 and CDR2 from the germline V gene are SGHNT and YYREEE (reference sequence). V dropped 4 bases and J dropped 9; count of bases not matched to a gene: 6. The CDR3 length is 13 residues. Written as DNA, the CDR3 is TGTGCCAGCAGCGCGGGACAGGGTTACACGCAGTATTTT. Amino acid sequence: CASSAGQGYTQYF.

The chain couples TRBV2 to TRBJ1-6; no definite D call. The CDR3 runs 14 residues. Germline values: CDR1 SNHLY, CDR2 FYNNEI. V was clipped by 6 bases and J by 8 bases, with 14 bases between them. Here the CDR3 DNA reads TGTGCCAGCAGGCCCAACAACCAGTATTCACCCCTCCACTTT. This gives the protein CASRPNNQYSPLHF. Combining the CDR3 with reference TRBV2 and TRBJ1-6 gives the whole variable domain EPEVTQTPSHQVTQMGQEVILRCVPISNHLYFYWYRQILGQKVEFLVSFYNNEISEKSEIFDDQFSVERPDGSNFTLKIRSTKLEDSAMYFCASRPNNQYSPLHFGNGTRLTVT.

The chain links TRBV4-3 to TRBJ2-5; maybe TRBD2 (7 bases). Trimming cost V 0 bases and J 2 bases, with 19 bases left between them. This CDR3 is 18 amino acids long. The germline gives CDR1 LGHNA, CDR2 YSLEER. The CDR3 here is CASSQDLWGGLPQETQYF. The CDR3 DNA reads as TGCGCCAGCAGCCAAGACCTCTGGGGGGGCCTACCTCAAGAGACCCAGTACTTC.

This clone showed up just once. The chain employs TRBV5-3 and TRBJ2-7; D possibly corresponds to TRBD2 (5 bases). TRBV5-3 is classed as an ORF, of uncertain function. Trimming removed 1 base at V and 3 bases at J, with 20 bases between. CDR3 length: 17 residues. The CDR3: CARSLYGFGVPIYEQYF. The DNA for the CDR3 is TGTGCCAGAAGCTTGTACGGGTTCGGGGTTCCTATCTACGAGCAGTACTTC.

This clone was counted between two and nine times. This CDR3 is CASSLSDDIGAFF. For the CDR3, the DNA is TGTGCCAGCAGCTTATCCGACGACATCGGAGCTTTCTTT. The chain couples TRBV7-9 to TRBJ1-1; D is unresolved. Germline V gene lookup returns CDR1 SEHNR and CDR2 FQNEAQ (reference sequence). Trimming took off 2 bases at V and 10 bases at J, with 14 bases between the two ends. This CDR3 is built from 13 residues.

V usage is TRBV20-1 and J usage is TRBJ1-5; a possible D gene is TRBD1 (6 bases). Looked up from germline, CDR1 is DFQATT and CDR2 is SNEGSKA (reference sequence). Trimming removed 8 bases at V and 9 bases at J, with 14 bases between. The CDR3 runs to 11 residues. The CDR3 here is CSQEKGGPQHF. The DNA for the CDR3 is TGCAGTCAGGAAAAAGGGGGGCCCCAGCATTTT.

The CDR3 spells CASSLERGGFTDTQYF. The CDR3 nucleotides read TGCGCCAGCAGCTTGGAGCGGGGGGGGTTCACAGATACGCAGTATTTT. The chain combines TRBV5-1 with TRBJ2-3, with 10 bases fitting TRBD2. J was trimmed by 2 bases and V by 0 bases; bases with no gene match: 3. The germline V gene has CDR1 SGHRS and CDR2 YFSETQ. This CDR3 is built from 16 residues.

The chain recombines TRBV28 with TRBJ1-5; a possible D gene is TRBD1 (5 bases). In germline, CDR1 is MDHEN, CDR2 SYDVKM. The CDR3 loop spans 15 amino acids. Trimming left V 2 bases short and J 5 bases short, with 13 bases between. This chain's CDR3 is CASSLVPGVHQPQHF. Here the CDR3 DNA reads TGTGCCAGCAGTTTAGTCCCGGGGGTCCATCAGCCCCAGCATTTT.

The chain is built from TRBV3-1 (or the pseudogene TRBV3-2) and TRBJ2-3, with 10 nucleotides matching TRBD2. The CDR3 spans 16 residues. Per the germline V gene, CDR1 is LGHDT and CDR2 is YNNKEL (reference sequence). Losses at the gene ends were 0 bases for V and 2 bases for J; bases not matched to a gene: 2. The CDR3 protein is CASSQDTSGATDTQYF. The CDR3 DNA sequence: TGTGCCAGCAGCCAAGATACTAGCGGGGCCACAGATACGCAGTATTTT.

This clone came up a few times. The V call is TRBV6-5, the J call TRBJ2-3; 7 bases line up with TRBD2. CDR3 length: 15 residues. V was clipped by 4 bases and J by 1 base; unmatched bases: 5. Germline values: CDR1 MNHEY, CDR2 SVGAGI. The CDR3 DNA reads TGTGCCAGCAGTTTTCATAGCGGGCGCACAGATACGCAGTATTTT. This codes for CASSFHSGRTDTQYF.

CDR3 loop: CASSQPGQLKNYGYTF. The CDR3 DNA is TGTGCCAGCAGCCAGCCGGGACAGCTAAAAAATTATGGCTACACCTTC. The gene calls are TRBV4-2 and TRBJ1-2; TRBD1 matches 7 bases. Germline CDR1 LGHNA, CDR2 YNFKEQ. The CDR3 loop spans 16 amino acids. V was clipped by 3 bases and J by 5 bases; unmatched bases: 12.

The chain combines TRBV7-8 with TRBJ1-5; D call uncertain. CDR1 SGHVS and CDR2 FQNEAQ come from the germline V gene. The CDR3 totals 20 residues. The V and J ends lost 3 bases and 2 bases respectively, with 26 bases between them. In DNA form, the CDR3 reads TGTGCCAGCAGCTTCAATCCCCTAACGAACGCAGGCCTACGCAATCAGCCCCAGCATTTT. This codes for CASSFNPLTNAGLRNQPQHF.

The rearrangement uses TRBV4-1 and TRBJ1-5; D perhaps matches TRBD1 (6 bases). Germline loops: CDR1 MGHRA, CDR2 YSYEKL. The CDR3 covers 15 residues. The V and J ends lost 2 bases and 7 bases respectively, with 15 bases between them. The CDR3 coding sequence is TGCGCCAGCAGCCAATTATGGGACAAAGGGCAGCCCCAGCATTTT. The encoded protein is CASSQLWDKGQPQHF.

V and J are TRBV30 and TRBJ2-7; 7 bases map to TRBD2. The CDR3 sequence is 13 residues long. J lost 3 bases, V lost 3 bases, and 5 bases had no gene match. Germline assignment: CDR1 GTSNPN and CDR2 SVGIG (reference sequence). The DNA for the CDR3 is TGTGCCTGGAGGGCCCGGGGGGTCTACGAGCAGTACTTC. This codes for CAWRARGVYEQYF.

J is TRBJ2-7 and V is TRBV27; the D is unclear. The germline CDR1 and CDR2 sequences are MNHEY and SMNVEV (reference sequence). V dropped 4 bases and J dropped 0 bases, with 10 bases sitting between them. CDR3 size: 14 residues. CDR3 nucleotide sequence: TGTGCCAGCAGTTCGTCCATGAGCTCCTACGAGCAGTACTTC. This encodes CASSSSMSSYEQYF.

This chain links TRBV7-9 with TRBJ2-1; 9 bases agree with TRBD2. The CDR3 contains 16 residues. Trimming took 5 bases from V and 3 from J; bases not matched to a gene: 8. CDR1 and CDR2 (germline): SEHNR, FQNEAQ (reference sequence). The CDR3 sequence is CASSVMGGGVYNEQFF. CDR3 nucleotide sequence: TGTGCCAGCAGCGTGATGGGCGGGGGGGTCTACAATGAGCAGTTCTTC.

CDR3 amino acids: CASSGSGPNQPQHF. The DNA of the CDR3 is TGTGCCAGCAGCGGATCAGGGCCCAATCAGCCCCAGCATTTT. The chain joins TRBV9 to TRBJ1-5, with D perhaps matching TRBD1 (5 bases). V lost 3 bases and J 3 bases, leaving 10 bases between the germline ends. The CDR3 spans 14 residues. CDR1 SGDLS and CDR2 YYNGEE come from the germline V gene.

The chain combines TRBV2 with TRBJ1-1, with TRBD1 as a possible D gene (5 bases). V lost 4 bases and J 5 bases, leaving 17 bases between the germline ends. CDR3 length equals 15 residues. The germline V gene encodes CDR1 SNHLY and CDR2 FYNNEI. CDR3 nucleotides: TGTGCCAGCAGTGCCCGCTGGGGGGGGGAGACTGAAGCTTTCTTT. As protein: CASSARWGGETEAFF.